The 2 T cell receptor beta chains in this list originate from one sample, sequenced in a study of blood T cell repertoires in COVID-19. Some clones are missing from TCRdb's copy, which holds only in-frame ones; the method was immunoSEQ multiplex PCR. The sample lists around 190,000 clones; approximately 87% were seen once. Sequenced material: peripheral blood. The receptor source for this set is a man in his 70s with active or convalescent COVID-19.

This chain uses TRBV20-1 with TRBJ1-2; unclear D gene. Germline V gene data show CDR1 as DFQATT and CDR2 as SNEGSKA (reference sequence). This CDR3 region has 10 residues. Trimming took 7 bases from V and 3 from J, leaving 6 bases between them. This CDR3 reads CSVGHYGYTF. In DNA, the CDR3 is TGCAGTGTTGGCCACTATGGCTACACCTTC.

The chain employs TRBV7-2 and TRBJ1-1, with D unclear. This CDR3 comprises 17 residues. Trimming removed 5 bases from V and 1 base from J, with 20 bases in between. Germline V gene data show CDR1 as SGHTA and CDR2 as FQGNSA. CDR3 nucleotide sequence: TGTGCCAGCAGCCAGAGGGCGGTCGGCCCAGGGAACACTGAAGCTTTCTTT. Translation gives CASSQRAVGPGNTEAFF.